A selection of T cell receptor beta chains follows, all from one sample in a study of Graves' ophthalmopathy and Graves' hyperthyroidism. In TCRdb, the multiplex PCR reads were re-called with MiXCR into one record per CDR3 protein. The sample holds over a million distinct CDR3 sequences, about 38% seen once. The material sequenced was peripheral blood or thyroid tissue (not recorded which). These receptors were taken from an adult man with Graves' hyperthyroidism. CDR3s include the opening cysteine and the closing phenylalanine or tryptophan. D genes are given only for firm matches. The size entry is marked missing in some rows and otherwise reads once, few, many or a size class.

cdr3_aa	cdr3_nt	j_call	d_call	clone_size	v_call
CASSMVAAAHQPQHF	TGTGCCAGTAGTATGGTCGCGGCGGCTCATCAGCCCCAGCATTTT	TRBJ1-5	.	many	TRBV19
CASSLVTSHSICEQYF	TGCGCCAGCAGCTTGGTGACCTCCCATTCCATATGCGAGCAGTACTTC	TRBJ2-7	.	.	TRBV7-2
CAISEAKQENEQFF	TGTGCCATCAGTGAGGCAAAACAGGAGAATGAGCAGTTCTTC	TRBJ2-1	.	.	TRBV10-3
CASSPGQQLNTIYF	TGTGCCAGCAGTCCGGGACAGCAGCTTAACACCATATATTTT	TRBJ1-3	TRBD1	.	TRBV12-3/TRBV12-4
CATSKGTLTTEAFF	TGTGCCACCAGCAAGGGTACTTTGACCACTGAAGCTTTCTTT	TRBJ1-1	.	.	TRBV15
CSAETTGTVNTEAFF	TGCAGTGCGGAAACGACGGGGACGGTTAACACTGAAGCTTTCTTT	TRBJ1-1	.	many	TRBV20-1
CASSVGQNSYEQYF	TGTGCCAGCAGCGTAGGTCAGAACTCCTACGAGCAGTACTTC	TRBJ2-7	.	many	TRBV9
CASSAQGFRHEKLFF	TGCGCCAGCAGCGCACAGGGTTTCAGGCACGAAAAACTGTTTTTT	TRBJ1-4	.	.	TRBV4-1
CASSYSYTGATNEKLFF	TGTGCCAGCAGTTACTCTTATACAGGGGCAACTAATGAAAAACTGTTTTTT	TRBJ1-4	TRBD1	.	TRBV6-6
CASSKRGVGLEAFF	TGTGCCAGCAGCAAGCGCGGTGTCGGGCTTGAAGCTTTCTTT	TRBJ1-1	.	many	TRBV7-2
CSVGGLYGYTF	TGCAGCGTTGGGGGTCTTTATGGCTACACCTTC	TRBJ1-2	.	many	TRBV29-1
CASSYPGQGGTQYF	TGTGCCAGCAGCTACCCGGGACAGGGGGGGACCCAGTACTTC	TRBJ2-5	TRBD1	.	TRBV7-9
CSASESGTGGYEQYF	TGCAGTGCTAGTGAGTCCGGGACAGGGGGCTACGAGCAGTACTTC	TRBJ2-7	TRBD1	.	TRBV20-1
CASSYGANTEAFF	TGTGCCAGCTCCTACGGGGCGAACACTGAAGCTTTCTTT	TRBJ1-1	.	few	TRBV18
CASSPTSNEKLFF	TGTGCCAGCAGTCCCACATCTAATGAAAAACTGTTTTTT	TRBJ1-4	.	many	TRBV12-3/TRBV12-4
CASSYNGRGHYGYTF	TGTGCCAGCAGTTATAATGGCAGGGGGCACTATGGCTACACCTTC	TRBJ1-2	TRBD1	.	TRBV6-5
CATSRGPSQPQHF	TGTGCCACCAGCAGGGGACCTAGTCAGCCCCAGCATTTT	TRBJ1-5	.	many	TRBV15
CAISETGTGGDYGYTF	TGTGCCATCAGTGAAACAGGGACAGGGGGTGACTATGGCTACACCTTC	TRBJ1-2	TRBD1	many	TRBV10-3
CSLGRGTYEQYF	TGCAGCTTGGGCAGGGGGACATACGAGCAGTACTTC	TRBJ2-7	TRBD1	.	TRBV29-1
CASRTSGQGGYEQYF	TGTGCCAGCAGAACCTCGGGACAGGGGGGCTACGAGCAGTACTTC	TRBJ2-7	TRBD1	.	TRBV5-6
CASSLETGGVEAFF	TGCGCCAGCAGCTTGGAGACAGGGGGCGTTGAAGCTTTCTTT	TRBJ1-1	TRBD1	.	TRBV5-1
CATSDSRAGNTGELFF	TGTGCCACCAGTGATTCGCGAGCGGGGAACACCGGGGAGCTGTTTTTT	TRBJ2-2	.	many	TRBV24-1
CASSLSQGREQYF	TGTGCCAGCAGCTTATCTCAGGGGAGGGAGCAGTACTTC	TRBJ2-7	.	many	TRBV7-2
CASRPGRKGETQYF	TGTGCCAGCAGACCGGGGCGGAAGGGGGAGACCCAGTACTTC	TRBJ2-5	.	.	TRBV9
CASSLVGSSGETQYF	TGTGCCAGCAGCTTAGTGGGCAGCTCGGGGGAGACCCAGTACTTC	TRBJ2-5	.	few	TRBV7-9
CAISLLEENTGELFF	TGTGCCATCAGCCTTCTGGAAGAAAACACCGGGGAGCTGTTTTTT	TRBJ2-2	.	few	TRBV6-5
CASDGSTDTQYF	TGTGCCAGCGACGGGTCCACAGATACGCAGTATTTT	TRBJ2-3	.	.	TRBV2
CASRGDGEKLFF	TGTGCCAGCAGGGGGGACGGTGAAAAACTGTTTTTT	TRBJ1-4	.	.	TRBV12-3/TRBV12-4
CATSTRGQGAGEAFF	TGTGCCACCAGCACTAGAGGACAGGGGGCCGGAGAAGCTTTCTTT	TRBJ1-1	TRBD1	.	TRBV15
CSVGDREDWYGYTF	TGCAGCGTTGGGGACAGGGAGGATTGGTATGGCTACACCTTC	TRBJ1-2	TRBD1	.	TRBV29-1
CSARDFGTGTGQYF	TGCAGTGCTAGAGATTTCGGGACAGGCACCGGGCAGTACTTC	TRBJ2-7	TRBD1	.	TRBV20-1
CASSLRSGTSGRAHGELFF	TGTGCCAGCAGTTTAAGAAGCGGGACTAGCGGGAGGGCCCACGGGGAGCTGTTTTTT	TRBJ2-2	TRBD2	.	TRBV27
CASSNPGQGAKTEAFF	TGTGCCAGCAGCAATCCGGGACAGGGGGCGAAAACTGAAGCTTTCTTT	TRBJ1-1	TRBD1	.	TRBV7-9
CASSEIGFDTEAFF	TGTGCCAGCAGTGAAATTGGGTTCGACACTGAAGCTTTCTTT	TRBJ1-1	.	few	TRBV6-5
CASAAGGATGELFF	TGTGCCAGTGCCGCAGGGGGCGCGACCGGGGAGCTGTTTTTT	TRBJ2-2	TRBD1	.	TRBV19
CASSLQGGLTEAFF	TGTGCCAGCAGCTTGCAGGGGGGGCTGACTGAAGCTTTCTTT	TRBJ1-1	TRBD1	many	TRBV5-6
CASSLSAGRRNTEAFF	TGTGCCAGTAGTCTCTCAGCCGGGCGACGGAACACTGAAGCTTTCTTT	TRBJ1-1	.	many	TRBV19
CASSFTSASGSEAFF	TGTGCCAGCAGTTTTACCAGCGCCTCGGGCAGTGAAGCTTTCTTT	TRBJ1-1	.	.	TRBV6-5
CASSEALVLFANTGELFF	TGTGCCAGCAGTGAAGCGCTCGTCCTGTTCGCGAACACCGGGGAGCTGTTTTTT	TRBJ2-2	.	.	TRBV2
CASSLLLWGTGDFMRLYF	TGTGCCAGCAGCTTACTGTTGTGGGGGACAGGTGACTTTATGAGGCTGTACTTC	TRBJ2-7	TRBD1	few	TRBV7-2
CASSGDRGLQPQHF	TGTGCCAGCAGTGGGGACAGGGGGCTTCAGCCCCAGCATTTT	TRBJ1-5	TRBD1	many	TRBV6-1
CASSLGGRGIGAFF	TGTGCCAGCAGCTTAGGTGGCAGAGGAATTGGTGCTTTCTTT	TRBJ1-1	.	.	TRBV11-3
CASSLRSTSGAWYQETQYF	TGTGCCAGCAGCTTACGATCGACTAGCGGAGCCTGGTACCAAGAGACCCAGTACTTC	TRBJ2-5	TRBD2	many	TRBV7-2
CASSYSLPGTGPQETQYF	TGTGCCAGCAGTTACTCGTTACCCGGGACAGGGCCCCAAGAGACCCAGTACTTC	TRBJ2-5	TRBD1	.	TRBV6-5
CASSVDTTYEQYF	TGTGCCAGCAGCGTAGACACTACCTACGAGCAGTACTTC	TRBJ2-7	.	.	TRBV9
CSVLLQGSQETQYF	TGCAGCGTTCTCCTACAGGGATCTCAAGAGACCCAGTACTTC	TRBJ2-5	.	few	TRBV29-1
CASSQEQRGSTYEQYF	TGCGCCAGCAGCCAAGAACAGCGGGGGAGTACCTACGAGCAGTACTTC	TRBJ2-7	TRBD2	once	TRBV4-3
CASIRGAGETQYF	TGTGCCAGCATCAGGGGGGCCGGGGAGACCCAGTACTTC	TRBJ2-5	.	few	TRBV10-3